This T cell receptor (beta chain) stems from a study of cytomegalovirus exposure and HLA in healthy donors. CDR3 length: 15 residues. Germline CDR1 is SGHNT and CDR2 is YYREEE (reference sequence). V was clipped by 2 bases and J by 1 base, with 12 bases between them. Study-level results: When the data were analyzed later, several of the most significant clusters appeared to be linked to common viral pathogens. TCR beta V segments were, for the most part, productive about 87% or about 30% of the time in an earlier analysis. A later analysis linked a missense variant in DCLRE1C to the trimming of TCR beta V and J genes.

With respect to this clone: Its antigen is still unknown.

Primers for the PCR totalled 60 Vbeta and 13 Jbeta. TCRdb's table, derived via immunoSEQ multiplex PCR, lists solely in-frame clones and lacks some. The sample consists of 80,000 to 100,000 clones, 65% to 85% of them appearing once. The genes are TRBV5-4 and TRBJ1-2; D call uncertain. Specimen: PBMCs. This sequence was found in a middle-aged man in good health and CMV-seropositive. CDR3 DNA sequence: TGTGCCAGCAGCTTTTGGGAGGTTTTTAACTATGGCTACACCTTC. This gives the protein CASSFWEVFNYGYTF.